This T cell receptor (beta chain) emerged from a study of CD4 and CD8 cells across lung adenocarcinoma regions. Donors had localized lung adenocarcinoma, a non-small cell lung cancer. This clonotype was found many times. TCRdb called the PCR reads again in MiXCR, with one record for every CDR3 protein. The sample records fewer than 20,000 distinct CDR3 sequences, 51% being singletons. Trimming removed 4 bases from V and 5 bases from J, with 12 bases in between. This CDR3 spans 13 amino acids. Germline V gene lookup returns CDR1 DFQATT and CDR2 SNEGSKA (reference sequence). This receptor was taken from a female donor with lung adenocarcinoma. The CD4 and CD8 labels of this study may be unreliable. The sequencing input was CD8+ T cells from the center of a lung tumor. The chain uses TRBV20-1 and TRBJ2-1; weak D call: TRBD2 (6 bases). The DNA for the CDR3 is TGCAGTGCTAAACGGGACTTTAACAATGAGCAGTTCTTC. Its translation is CSAKRDFNNEQFF.